The present entry profiles one TCR beta chain with its context. These data are taken from a study of radiation and T cells in renal cell carcinoma. This sample's time point: blood 4 weeks post-SBRT, at nephrectomy. The treatment was: 15 Gy SBRT to primary tumor, nephrectomy 4 weeks later. Nephrectomy followed 15 Gy stereotactic body radiation by 4 weeks. The table came from immunoSEQ multiplex PCR; TCRdb's copy has only in-frame clones and leaves some out. Of approximately 150,000 clones detected, 65% to 90% appear once; the ten largest clones hold less than 20%. V gave up 6 bases and J gave up 5 bases, with 10 bases separating them. This CDR3 region has 12 residues. Germline CDR1 reads MDHEN; CDR2 reads SYDVKM.

The source is a woman aged 45-59 years with renal cell carcinoma. The sequences come from blood, collected from a patient whose treatment included radiotherapy and nephrectomy. This sequence joins TRBV28 and TRBJ1-2; no clear D gene. CDR3 amino acids: CASSLEQYGYTF. CDR3 bases: TGTGCCAGCAGCTTGGAACAGTATGGCTACACCTTC.